This T cell receptor beta chain was sequenced for a study of T-cell memory formation after mild COVID-19. Study information: There were largely donor-specific TCR clusters.

TCRdb itself ran the 5' RACE reads through MiXCR, one entry per CDR3 protein. The table lists 150,000 to 200,000 distinct CDR3 sequences, roughly 12% of them singletons. Findings of the study overall: Among CD4+ contracting clones, most were CM and EM, and CD8+ ones EMRA.

Of note for this clonotype: What it binds is not known. A much larger clone is a single base away; this may be a read error. Since the CDR3 does not end with the conserved phenylalanine or tryptophan, this likely comes from a read error.

The clonotype originates from a man younger than 35 who had mild COVID-19 (a few samples of this study predate the infection). Cell type and time point are not known. What was sequenced was PBMCs or a T cell subset sorted from them (not recorded which).

The CDR3 sequence: CASSGGTGMETQYL. In nucleotides, the CDR3 is TGTGCCAGCAGTGGGGGCACAGGGATGGAGACCCAGTACTTA. V is TRBV6-1 and J is TRBJ2-5; possibly TRBD1 for D (6 bases). This CDR3 comprises 14 residues. Germline CDR1 is MNHNS and CDR2 is SASEGT. The V end was cut by 4 bases, the J end by 5 bases, with 14 bases between.